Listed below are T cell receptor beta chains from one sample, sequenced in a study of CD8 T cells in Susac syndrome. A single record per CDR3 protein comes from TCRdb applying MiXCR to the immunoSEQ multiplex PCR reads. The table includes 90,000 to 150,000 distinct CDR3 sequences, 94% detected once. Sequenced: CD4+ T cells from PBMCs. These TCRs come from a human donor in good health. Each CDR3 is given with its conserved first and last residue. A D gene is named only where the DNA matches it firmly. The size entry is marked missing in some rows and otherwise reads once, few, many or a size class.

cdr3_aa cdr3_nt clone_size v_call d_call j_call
CASSMPGNGLVAGELFF TGTGCCAGTAGTATGCCCGGGAACGGATTAGTCGCCGGGGAGCTGTTTTTT NA TRBV19 NA TRBJ2-2
CASSTPGQGSAGELFF TGTGCCAGCAGTACGCCGGGACAGGGATCGGCCGGGGAGCTGTTTTTT once TRBV28 TRBD1 TRBJ2-2
CASRPAGGADYEQYF TGCGCCAGCCGCCCGGCTGGGGGGGCGGACTACGAGCAGTACTTC NA TRBV5-1 NA TRBJ2-7
CSVGDSGMNTEAFF TGCAGCGTTGGAGATTCGGGGATGAACACTGAAGCTTTCTTT NA TRBV29-1 NA TRBJ1-1
CSVEGPRTTEAFF TGCAGCGTTGAAGGACCGCGGACGACTGAAGCTTTCTTT NA TRBV29-1 NA TRBJ1-1
CSARRQGPHSPLHF TGCAGTGCTAGAAGACAAGGGCCACATTCACCCCTCCACTTT once TRBV20-1 NA TRBJ1-6
CAGGGFFTEAFF TGTGCTGGGGGGGGATTTTTCACTGAAGCTTTCTTT NA TRBV30 NA TRBJ1-1
CASGPGGPGNTIYF TGTGCCAGCGGTCCAGGGGGTCCTGGAAACACCATATATTTT NA TRBV7-2 TRBD1 TRBJ1-3
CASRRTSGTSYEQYF TGTGCCAGCAGAAGGACTAGCGGGACCTCCTACGAGCAGTACTTC NA TRBV3-1 TRBD2 TRBJ2-7
CASSPGSRGDTEAFF TGTGCCAGCTCTCCGGGCTCACGGGGGGACACTGAAGCTTTCTTT NA TRBV18 NA TRBJ1-1
CASSQDRGSIPSLPRELFF TGTGCCAGCAGCCAAGATCGGGGCTCAATTCCATCTTTACCCCGGGAGCTGTTTTTT NA TRBV3-1 NA TRBJ2-2
CASSSQEANVLTF TGTGCCAGCAGCTCCCAGGAGGCCAACGTCCTGACTTTC NA TRBV7-3 NA TRBJ2-6
CSVDGAAGTYEQYF TGCAGCGTTGATGGAGCGGCTGGAACCTACGAGCAGTACTTC NA TRBV29-1 NA TRBJ2-7
CASSQNSGLGSYNEQFF TGTGCCAGCAGCCAAAACTCCGGACTAGGCTCTTACAATGAGCAGTTCTTC NA TRBV3-1 TRBD2 TRBJ2-1
CASSQGRGNQETQYF TGTGCCAGCAGCCAGGGGAGGGGAAATCAAGAGACCCAGTACTTC NA TRBV7-9 NA TRBJ2-5